What follows are 27 T cell receptor beta chains derived from one specimen sequenced in a study of blood T cell repertoires in COVID-19. Some clones are missing from TCRdb's copy, which holds only in-frame ones; the method was immunoSEQ multiplex PCR. Of 65,000 or so clones listed, under 85% are singletons. The sample comprised peripheral blood. Receptors were obtained from a woman aged 45-59 years with active or convalescent COVID-19.

In this sample, this clone turned up a few times. CDR3 DNA sequence: TGTGCCAGCAGCCTGACCCTGGACGGGGGGTTCACGGGCGCAACTAATGAAAAACTGTTTTTT. As protein: CASSLTLDGGFTGATNEKLFF. The chain has TRBV14 and TRBJ1-4, with D tentatively TRBD1 (5 bases). Per germline, CDR1 SGHDN and CDR2 FVKESK. The CDR3 is made up of 21 amino acids. V lost 4 bases and J lost 0, with 27 bases in between.

This chain joins TRBV5-5 and TRBJ1-5, with D unclear. CDR1 SGHKS and CDR2 YYEKEE come from the germline V gene (reference sequence). This CDR3 is built from 13 residues. V lost 4 bases to trimming and J lost 0 bases, with 5 bases between them. Here the CDR3 reads CASSLNSNQPQHF. CDR3 coding DNA: TGTGCCAGCAGCCTTAATAGCAATCAGCCCCAGCATTTT.

V gene TRBV7-2 combines with J gene TRBJ2-1; D is possibly TRBD1 (6 bases). The CDR3 is 15 amino acids. Trimming stripped 5 bases from V and 3 bases from J, with 14 bases between. Germline values: CDR1 SGHTA, CDR2 FQGNSA. The CDR3 DNA follows: TGTGCCAGCAGCCCCACTTCACAGGGCTACAATGAGCAGTTCTTC. It is translated as CASSPTSQGYNEQFF. Complete variable domain (other parts from reference TRBV7-2 and TRBJ2-1): GAGVSQSPSNKVTEKGKDVELRCDPISGHTALYWYRQSLGQGLEFLIYFQGNSAPDKSGLPSDRFSAERTGGSVSTLTIQRTQQEDSAVYLCASSPTSQGYNEQFFGPGTRLTVL.

This clone was picked up a small number of times. The chain has TRBV4-2 and TRBJ1-5; the D is unclear. The V gene lost 4 bases and the J gene lost 0 bases, with 10 bases spanning the gap. This CDR3 comprises 15 residues. Germline V CDR1 and CDR2: LGHNA, YNFKEQ. The CDR3 DNA follows: TGTGCCAGCAGCCGCTCCCGGTTTAGCAATCAGCCCCAGCATTTT. Protein sequence: CASSRSRFSNQPQHF.

The V call is TRBV5-6, the J call TRBJ1-4; 8 nucleotides align to TRBD1. With 4 bases clipped from V and 3 bases from J, the junction kept 5 bases outside the gene matches. This CDR3 has 15 residues. The germline CDR1 and CDR2 sequences are SGHDT and YYEEEE. The CDR3 loop reads CASSLRTGSNEKLFF. CDR3 sequence (DNA): TGTGCCAGCAGCCTCCGGACAGGGTCTAATGAAAAACTGTTTTTT.

This clone turned up a few times. The chain employs TRBV24-1 and TRBJ2-5; a possible D gene is TRBD2 (6 bases). CDR3 size: 15 residues. Trimming left V 4 bases short and J 5 bases short, with 16 bases between. From germline, CDR1 is KGHDR and CDR2 SFDVKD. Written as DNA, the CDR3 is TGTGCCACCAGTGAAAGGGACTTGACTCGGGAGACCCAGTACTTC. This gives the protein CATSERDLTRETQYF.

The J gene is TRBJ2-7, the V gene TRBV19; possible D gene TRBD2, 6 bases. The CDR3 contains 13 residues. V shed 3 bases and J shed 5 bases, with 11 bases lying between them. Germline assignment: CDR1 LNHDA and CDR2 SQIVND (reference sequence). Here the CDR3 reads CASSIKEGNEQYF. The CDR3 nucleotides are TGTGCCAGTAGTATCAAGGAGGGGAACGAGCAGTACTTC.

V usage is TRBV18 and J usage is TRBJ2-7, with 7 bases that match TRBD2. The CDR3 contains 15 residues. Germline CDR1 KGHSH, CDR2 LQKENI. Trimming cost V 2 bases and J 5 bases; bases outside gene matches: 9. CDR3 coding DNA: TGTGCCAGCTCACCATCGCCAGCGGGATCGCACGAGCAGTACTTC. It translates to CASSPSPAGSHEQYF.

The chain couples TRBV2 to TRBJ1-2; 9 bases are shared with TRBD1. This CDR3 has 13 residues. CDR1 and CDR2 from the germline V gene are SNHLY and FYNNEI. Trimming cost V 8 bases and J 2 bases; bases outside gene matches: 3. CDR3 in DNA: TGTGCCAGCCGACAGGGGGGGAACTATGGCTACACCTTC. Its protein product is CASRQGGNYGYTF.

The chain is built from TRBV6-6 and TRBJ1-4; D is perhaps TRBD1 (5 bases). V lost 7 bases, J lost 10 bases, and 10 bases lay in between. Germline lookup yields CDR1 MNHNY and CDR2 SVGAGI (reference sequence). This CDR3 has 11 residues. The CDR3 protein is CASTRGGKLFF. The CDR3 DNA follows: TGTGCCAGCACTAGGGGAGGAAAACTGTTTTTT.

This clone was seen once. The CDR3 here is CASSLTGGGETQYF. CDR3 DNA sequence: TGCGCCAGCAGCTTGACGGGAGGAGGAGAGACCCAGTACTTC. V and J are TRBV5-1 and TRBJ2-5; 7 positions agree with TRBD2. The V gene's germline CDR1 is SGHRS and CDR2 YFSETQ. Trimming at V came to 1 base and at J to 4 bases, leaving 4 bases not matched to a gene. CDR3 length: 14 amino acids.

This clone has a single count. The rearrangement joins TRBV18 to TRBJ2-7; 7 bases are shared with TRBD1. V was clipped by 6 bases and J by 4 bases; unmatched bases: 9. CDR3 length: 14 amino acids. Germline V gene lookup returns CDR1 KGHSH and CDR2 LQKENI. The CDR3 sequence: CASSLGQHGYEQYF. CDR3 coding DNA: TGTGCCAGCTCTCTGGGACAGCATGGATACGAGCAGTACTTC.

V and J are TRBV3-1 (or the pseudogene TRBV3-2) and TRBJ1-6; D ambiguous. V lost 0 bases, J lost 7 bases, and 16 bases lay in between. Germline lookup yields CDR1 LGHDT and CDR2 YNNKEL (reference sequence). The CDR3 totals 17 residues. In DNA form, the CDR3 reads TGTGCCAGCAGCCAAGAGCTTGGGAGGGTAGGGAATTCACCCCTCCACTTT. This sequence encodes CASSQELGRVGNSPLHF.

The chain carries TRBV5-4 and TRBJ1-1; D ambiguous. The V and J ends lost 5 bases and 1 base respectively, with 9 bases between them. CDR3 length: 13 residues. Germline V gives CDR1 SGHNT, CDR2 YYREEE (reference sequence). The CDR3, as DNA: TGTGCCAGCAGTGCCGGGAGGAACACTGAAGCTTTCTTT. Its protein product is CASSAGRNTEAFF.

The chain links TRBV7-2 to TRBJ1-4; 7 bases are shared with TRBD1. Trimming took 1 base from V and 8 from J; bases not matched to a gene: 7. Germline V gene sequence: CDR1 SGHTA, CDR2 FQGNSA. The CDR3 contains 15 residues. CDR3 in amino acids: CASSLENRGGEKLFF. In DNA, the CDR3 is TGTGCCAGCAGCTTAGAGAACAGGGGAGGAGAAAAACTGTTTTTT. Variable domain in full (rest from reference TRBV7-2 and TRBJ1-4): GAGVSQSPSNKVTEKGKDVELRCDPISGHTALYWYRQSLGQGLEFLIYFQGNSAPDKSGLPSDRFSAERTGGSVSTLTIQRTQQEDSAVYLCASSLENRGGEKLFFGSGTQLSVL.

About this clone: The sample carries other DNA sequences with the same CDR3. This chain joins TRBV4-3 and TRBJ2-1; TRBD2 might be the D (6 bases). Germline CDR1 reads LGHNA; CDR2 reads YSLEER. The CDR3 length is 16 residues. V lost 1 base and J 0 bases, leaving 10 bases between the germline ends. The CDR3 reads CASSQGGGHSYNEQFF. The CDR3, as DNA: TGCGCCAGCAGCCAAGGGGGAGGACACTCCTACAATGAGCAGTTCTTC.

The chain recombines TRBV9 with TRBJ1-1; 8 bases line up with TRBD1. The CDR3 is 13 residues long. V lost 4 bases and J lost 12; bases outside the gene matches: 11. From germline, CDR1 is SGDLS and CDR2 YYNGEE. CDR3 coding DNA: TGTGCCAGCAGCTTCCGCCGGACAGGGAGAACTTTCTTT. Its translation is CASSFRRTGRTFF. Looking up the rest from reference TRBV9 and TRBJ1-1 gives the full variable domain: DSGVTQTPKHLITATGQRVTLRCSPRSGDLSVYWYQQSLDQGLQFLIQYYNGEERAKGNILERFSAQQFPDLHSELNLSSLELGDSALYFCASSFRRTGRTFFGQGTRLTVV.

This clone was picked up a small number of times. The CDR3 sequence: CASSSPVDRGFAGELFF. The CDR3 DNA is TGTGCCAGCAGTTCCCCGGTGGACAGGGGGTTTGCCGGGGAGCTGTTTTTT. The chain carries TRBV28 and TRBJ2-2; 10 bases fit TRBD1. The CDR3 spans 17 residues. The trim removed 4 bases at V and 6 bases at J, leaving 11 bases unmatched. Looked up from germline, CDR1 is MDHEN and CDR2 is SYDVKM.

V is TRBV5-1 and J is TRBJ2-5; a weak D match, TRBD1 (6 bases). CDR1 and CDR2 (germline): SGHRS, YFSETQ. The CDR3 is 14 residues long. V was pared by 5 bases and J by 2 bases, with 13 bases between. CDR3 amino acids: CASSDRTAQETQYF. The CDR3 coding sequence is TGCGCCAGCAGTGACCGGACAGCTCAAGAGACCCAGTACTTC.

This clone was seen more than once but under ten times. The chain links TRBV28 to TRBJ2-7; a possible D gene is TRBD1 (5 bases). The CDR3 loop spans 15 amino acids. Trimming took 6 bases from V and 7 from J, leaving 22 bases between them. Germline-derived CDR1 and CDR2 are MDHEN and SYDVKM. In nucleotides, the CDR3 is TGTGCCAGCAGGCCCTCGGCAGGGCCCCCCGGGGAGCAGTACTTC. This codes for CASRPSAGPPGEQYF.

This clone was seen a single time. The chain recombines TRBV25-1 with TRBJ2-1; TRBD2 matches at 7 bases. Trimming at V came to 8 bases and at J to 3 bases, leaving 4 bases not matched to a gene. The CDR3 totals 13 residues. Germline V lookup: CDR1 MGHDK, CDR2 SYGVNS. The CDR3 bases are TGTGCCAGCGGGCCTAGCGGCTACAATGAGCAGTTCTTC. Its translation is CASGPSGYNEQFF.

This clone was seen a handful of times. The V call is TRBV24-1, the J call TRBJ2-7, with 9 bases lining up with TRBD1. The CDR3 sequence is 14 residues long. V gave up 6 bases and J gave up 5 bases; unmatched junction bases: 7. From germline, CDR1 is KGHDR and CDR2 SFDVKD. The CDR3 bases are TGTGCCACCAGTCATGGGGACAGGGATCACGAGCAGTACTTC. It translates to CATSHGDRDHEQYF.

This clone was found once. V usage is TRBV24-1 and J usage is TRBJ2-2; TRBD2 aligns across 7 bases. Germline values: CDR1 KGHDR, CDR2 SFDVKD. V was pared by 7 bases and J by 4 bases, with 8 bases of the junction left unmatched. This CDR3 is built from 15 residues. As DNA, the CDR3 is TGTGCCACCAGGGCGGGGGAGTTGGGCACCGGGGAGCTGTTTTTT. It codes for CATRAGELGTGELFF.

The V call is TRBV5-4, the J call TRBJ2-1, with TRBD2 identical over 9 bases. Germline V gene data show CDR1 as SGHNT and CDR2 as YYREEE (reference sequence). The CDR3 loop spans 14 amino acids. V was pared by 3 bases and J by 8 bases, with 6 bases of the junction left unmatched. CDR3 in amino acids: CASSSERGADEQFF. CDR3 sequence (DNA): TGTGCCAGCAGCTCGGAGCGGGGGGCGGATGAGCAGTTCTTC.

This CDR3 is CASSLPRGPNSPLHF. CDR3 bases: TGTGCCAGTAGCCTACCCAGGGGGCCGAATTCACCCCTCCACTTT. V gene TRBV19 combines with J gene TRBJ1-6, with 8 bases aligning to TRBD1. This CDR3 has 15 residues. Germline CDR1 is LNHDA and CDR2 is SQIVND (reference sequence). Trimming took 6 bases from V and 7 from J; bases not matched to a gene: 8.

The gene calls are TRBV2 and TRBJ2-1, with 13 bases lining up with TRBD2. CDR1 is SNHLY, CDR2 FYNNEI, per germline. The trim removed 0 bases at V and 12 bases at J, leaving 5 bases unmatched. This CDR3 has 15 amino acids. CDR3 region: CASSEAGTSGTVQFF. The DNA of the CDR3 is TGTGCCAGCAGTGAAGCCGGGACTAGCGGGACTGTGCAGTTCTTC.

The V and J genes are TRBV6-1 and TRBJ1-3; 7 positions match TRBD1. V trimming: 3 bases; J trimming: 2 bases; junction bases outside the gene matches: 10. The CDR3 extends over 17 amino acids. Germline V gives CDR1 MNHNS, CDR2 SASEGT. CDR3 DNA sequence: TGTGCCAGCAGTGAGAATCTCGGCAGGGGGACTGGAAACACCATATATTTT. Translating it yields CASSENLGRGTGNTIYF.